Following are 3 T cell receptor beta chains from one sample sequenced in a study of technical replicates of blood from several donors. Profiling relied on immunoSEQ multiplex PCR, and the TCRdb table lists in-frame clones only, not all of them. Among 55,000 to 80,000 clones listed, roughly 96% were seen once. Sequenced: T cells isolated from PBMCs. The receptors originated from a human donor in good health.

The rearrangement uses TRBV9 and TRBJ1-2, with a tentative D call TRBD1 (5 bases). Germline assignment: CDR1 SGDLS and CDR2 YYNGEE. Trimming took 4 bases from V and 1 from J, leaving 14 bases between them. This CDR3 is 15 amino acids long. The chain's CDR3 is CASSSLGGYNYGYTF. In DNA, the CDR3 is TGTGCCAGCAGCTCCCTGGGGGGGTATAACTATGGCTACACCTTC. Together with reference TRBV9 and TRBJ1-2, the CDR3 gives the full variable domain: DSGVTQTPKHLITATGQRVTLRCSPRSGDLSVYWYQQSLDQGLQFLIQYYNGEERAKGNILERFSAQQFPDLHSELNLSSLELGDSALYFCASSSLGGYNYGYTFGSGTRLTVV.

The rearrangement joins TRBV6-5 to TRBJ1-5; perhaps TRBD1 as D (5 bases). CDR1 is MNHEY and CDR2 is SVGAGI in the germline V gene. This CDR3 contains 15 residues. The ends were cut back, 6 bases at V and 6 bases at J, with 18 bases in the middle. The chain's CDR3 is CASSPKGFVSQPQHF. The CDR3 DNA reads TGTGCCAGCAGCCCAAAGGGGTTTGTGAGTCAGCCCCAGCATTTT.

The gene calls are TRBV27 and TRBJ2-2; 7 bases are shared with TRBD2. V dropped 7 bases and J dropped 7; count of bases not matched to a gene: 12. The length of the CDR3 is 15 residues. Germline V gene lookup returns CDR1 MNHEY and CDR2 SMNVEV (reference sequence). The CDR3 region has the DNA TGTGCCAGCAATGAGAGGGAGGGCCTGGGCGGGGAGCTGTTTTTT. Its protein product is CASNEREGLGGELFF.